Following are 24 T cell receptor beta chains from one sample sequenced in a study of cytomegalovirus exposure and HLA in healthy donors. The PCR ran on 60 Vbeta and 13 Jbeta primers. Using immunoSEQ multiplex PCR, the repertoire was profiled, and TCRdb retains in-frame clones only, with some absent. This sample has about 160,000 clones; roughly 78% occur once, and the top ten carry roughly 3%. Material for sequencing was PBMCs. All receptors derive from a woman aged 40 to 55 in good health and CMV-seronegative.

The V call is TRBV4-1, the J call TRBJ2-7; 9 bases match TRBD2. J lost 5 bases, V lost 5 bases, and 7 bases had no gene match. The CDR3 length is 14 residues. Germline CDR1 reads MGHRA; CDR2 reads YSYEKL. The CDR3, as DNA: TGCGCCAGCAGCGCGGCGGGGGGGCCCCACGAGCAGTACTTC. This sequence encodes CASSAAGGPHEQYF.

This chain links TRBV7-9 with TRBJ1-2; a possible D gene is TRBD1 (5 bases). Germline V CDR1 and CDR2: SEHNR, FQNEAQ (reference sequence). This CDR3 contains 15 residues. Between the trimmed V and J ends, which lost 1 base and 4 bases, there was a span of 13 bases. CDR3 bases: TGTGCCAGCAGCTTAGAATCAGGGTTTGTCTATGGCTACACCTTC. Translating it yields CASSLESGFVYGYTF.

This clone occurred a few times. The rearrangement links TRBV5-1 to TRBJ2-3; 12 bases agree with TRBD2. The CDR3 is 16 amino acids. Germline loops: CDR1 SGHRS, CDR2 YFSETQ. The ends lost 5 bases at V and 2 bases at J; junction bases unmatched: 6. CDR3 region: CASRTSGGSYTDTQYF. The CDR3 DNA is TGCGCCAGCAGGACTAGCGGGGGATCCTACACAGATACGCAGTATTTT.

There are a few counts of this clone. DNA for the CDR3: TGCGCCAGCAGCCAAGGGGAGAGATGGATTAGGGGGGGTAATGAAAAACTGTTTTTT. It encodes CASSQGERWIRGGNEKLFF. The chain uses TRBV4-1 and TRBJ1-4; TRBD1 is a possible D gene (6 bases). Germline CDR1 reads MGHRA; CDR2 reads YSYEKL. V was cut by 1 base and J by 4 bases, with 22 bases left in between. The CDR3 is 19 amino acids.

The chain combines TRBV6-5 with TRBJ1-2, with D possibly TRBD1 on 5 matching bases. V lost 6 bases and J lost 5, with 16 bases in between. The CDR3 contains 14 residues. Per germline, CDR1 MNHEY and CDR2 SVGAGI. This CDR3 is CASRLGGQGYGYTF. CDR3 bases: TGTGCCAGCAGGCTGGGTGGGCAGGGTTATGGCTACACCTTC.

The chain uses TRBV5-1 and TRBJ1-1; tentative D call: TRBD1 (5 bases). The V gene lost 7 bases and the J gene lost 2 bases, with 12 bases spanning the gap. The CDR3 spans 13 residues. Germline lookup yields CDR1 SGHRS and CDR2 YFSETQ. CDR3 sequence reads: CASSGGFNTEAFF. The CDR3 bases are TGCGCCAGCTCCGGGGGGTTCAACACTGAAGCTTTCTTT.

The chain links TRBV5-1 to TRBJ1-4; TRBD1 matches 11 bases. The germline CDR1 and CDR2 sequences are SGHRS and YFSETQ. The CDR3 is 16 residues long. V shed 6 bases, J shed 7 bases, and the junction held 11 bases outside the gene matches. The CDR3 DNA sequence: TGCGCCAGCAAGACTACCACCGGGACAGGGGGTGAAAAACTGTTTTTT. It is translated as CASKTTTGTGGEKLFF.

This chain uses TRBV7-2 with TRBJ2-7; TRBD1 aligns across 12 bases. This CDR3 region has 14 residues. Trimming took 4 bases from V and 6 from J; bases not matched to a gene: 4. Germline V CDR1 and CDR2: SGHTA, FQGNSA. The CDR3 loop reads CASSYRDRGREQYF. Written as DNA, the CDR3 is TGTGCCAGCAGCTATCGGGACAGGGGGCGCGAGCAGTACTTC.

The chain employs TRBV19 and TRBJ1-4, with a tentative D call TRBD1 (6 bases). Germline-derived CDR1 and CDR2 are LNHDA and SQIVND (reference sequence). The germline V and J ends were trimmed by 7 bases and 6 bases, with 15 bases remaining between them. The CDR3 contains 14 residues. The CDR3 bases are TGTGCCAGTAATCGGGGGGCCGTCTATGAAAAACTGTTTTTT. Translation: CASNRGAVYEKLFF.

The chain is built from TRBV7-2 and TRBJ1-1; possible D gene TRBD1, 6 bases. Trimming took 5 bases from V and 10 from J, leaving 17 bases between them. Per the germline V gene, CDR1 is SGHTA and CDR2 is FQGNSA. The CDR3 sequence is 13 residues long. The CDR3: CASSPSGAARAFF. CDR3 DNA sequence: TGTGCCAGCAGCCCCTCAGGGGCAGCGAGAGCTTTCTTT.

Here the CDR3 reads CASSQGPSSGANVLTF. In DNA, the CDR3 is TGTGCCAGCAGCCAGGGTCCTAGCTCTGGGGCCAACGTCCTGACTTTC. The gene calls are TRBV2 and TRBJ2-6; tentative D call: TRBD1 (5 bases). The germline CDR1 and CDR2 sequences are SNHLY and FYNNEI. Trimming left V 6 bases short and J 0 bases short, with 12 bases between. This CDR3 is built from 16 residues.

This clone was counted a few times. The CDR3: CASSFVRQAEAFF. The DNA of the CDR3 is TGTGCCAGCAGCTTTGTTAGACAGGCGGAAGCTTTCTTT. The chain carries TRBV7-2 and TRBJ1-1, with a weak D call TRBD1 (6 bases). V lost 3 bases and J lost 8, with 13 bases in between. The CDR3 consists of 13 residues. Germline V gene sequence: CDR1 SGHTA, CDR2 FQGNSA.

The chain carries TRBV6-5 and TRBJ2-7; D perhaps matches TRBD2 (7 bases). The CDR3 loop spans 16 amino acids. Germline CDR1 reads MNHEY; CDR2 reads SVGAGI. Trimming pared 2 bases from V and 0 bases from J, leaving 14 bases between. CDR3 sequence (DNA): TGTGCCAGCAGTTACGGGGGGGCAGGGAGCTCCTACGAGCAGTACTTC. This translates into CASSYGGAGSSYEQYF.

In nucleotides, the CDR3 is TGTGCCACCAGCAGACATGGAGGTGGCGAGCAGTACTTC. Residues: CATSRHGGGEQYF. J is TRBJ2-7 and V is TRBV15; tentatively, D is TRBD2 (5 bases). The germline gives CDR1 LNHNV, CDR2 YYDKDF (reference sequence). This CDR3 is 13 amino acids long. Trimming shortened V by 2 bases and J by 6 bases, and 11 bases separated the two germline ends. The full variable domain, completed using reference TRBV15 and TRBJ2-7, is DAMVIQNPRYQVTQFGKPVTLSCSQTLNHNVMYWYQQKSSQAPKLLFHYYDKDFNNEADTPDNFQSRRPNTSFCFLDIRSPGLGDTAMYLCATSRHGGGEQYFGPGTRLTVT.

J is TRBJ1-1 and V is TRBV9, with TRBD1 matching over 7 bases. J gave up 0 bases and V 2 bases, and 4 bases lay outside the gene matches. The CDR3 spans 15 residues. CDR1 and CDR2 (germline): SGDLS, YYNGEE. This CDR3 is CASSVRQGMNTEAFF. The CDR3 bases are TGTGCCAGCAGCGTCCGACAGGGAATGAACACTGAAGCTTTCTTT.

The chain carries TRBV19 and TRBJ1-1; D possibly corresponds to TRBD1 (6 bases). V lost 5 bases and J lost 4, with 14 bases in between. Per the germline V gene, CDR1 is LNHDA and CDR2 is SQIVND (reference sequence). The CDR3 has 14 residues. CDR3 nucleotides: TGTGCCAGTAGTGAGTACAGGGTTCTCACTGAAGCTTTCTTT. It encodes CASSEYRVLTEAFF.

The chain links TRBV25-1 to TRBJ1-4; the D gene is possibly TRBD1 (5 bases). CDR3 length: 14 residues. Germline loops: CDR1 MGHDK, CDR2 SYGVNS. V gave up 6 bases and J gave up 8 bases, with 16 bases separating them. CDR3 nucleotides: TGTGCCAGCAGAAGAACGGGGGAGGGGGAAAAACTGTTTTTT. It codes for CASRRTGEGEKLFF.

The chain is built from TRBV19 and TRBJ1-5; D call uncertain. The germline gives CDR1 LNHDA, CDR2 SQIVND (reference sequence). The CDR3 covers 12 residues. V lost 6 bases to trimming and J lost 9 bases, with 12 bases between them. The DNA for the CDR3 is TGTGCCAGTAGGGCTGACCAGGCGCCCCAGCATTTT. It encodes CASRADQAPQHF.

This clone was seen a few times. CDR3: CASSLEQGTEAFF. The CDR3 DNA reads TGCGCCAGCAGCTTGGAGCAGGGCACTGAAGCTTTCTTT. The chain combines TRBV5-1 with TRBJ1-1, with D tentatively TRBD1 (5 bases). Trimming removed 0 bases from V and 4 bases from J, with 7 bases in between. CDR1 and CDR2 from the germline V gene are SGHRS and YFSETQ. This CDR3 contains 13 residues. Together with reference TRBV5-1 and TRBJ1-1, the CDR3 gives the full variable domain: KAGVTQTPRYLIKTRGQQVTLSCSPISGHRSVSWYQQTPGQGLQFLFEYFSETQRNKGNFPGRFSGRQFSNSRSEMNVSTLELGDSALYLCASSLEQGTEAFFGQGTRLTVV.

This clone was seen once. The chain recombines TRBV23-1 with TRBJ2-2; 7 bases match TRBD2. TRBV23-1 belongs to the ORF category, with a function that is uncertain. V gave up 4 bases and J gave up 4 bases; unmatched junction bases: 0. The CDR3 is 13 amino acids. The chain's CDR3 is CASSPSGTGELFF. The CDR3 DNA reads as TGCGCCAGCAGTCCTAGCGGCACCGGGGAGCTGTTTTTT.

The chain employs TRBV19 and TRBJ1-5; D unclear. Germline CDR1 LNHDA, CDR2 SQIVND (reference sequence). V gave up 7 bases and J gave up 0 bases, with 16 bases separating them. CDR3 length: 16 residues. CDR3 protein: CASKNQAVYSNQPQHF. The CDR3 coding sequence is TGTGCCAGTAAAAATCAGGCTGTTTATAGCAATCAGCCCCAGCATTTT.

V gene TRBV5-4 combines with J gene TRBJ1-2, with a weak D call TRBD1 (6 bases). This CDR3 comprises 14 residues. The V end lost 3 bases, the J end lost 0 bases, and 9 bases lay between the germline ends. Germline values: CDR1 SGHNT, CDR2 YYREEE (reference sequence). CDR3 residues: CASSSYRANYGYTF. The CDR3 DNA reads TGTGCCAGCAGCTCTTACAGGGCTAACTATGGCTACACCTTC.

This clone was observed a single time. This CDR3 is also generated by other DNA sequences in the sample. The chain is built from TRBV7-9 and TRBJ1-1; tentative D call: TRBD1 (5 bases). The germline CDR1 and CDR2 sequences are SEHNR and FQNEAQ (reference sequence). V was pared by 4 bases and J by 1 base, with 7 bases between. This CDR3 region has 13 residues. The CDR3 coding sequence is TGTGCCAGCAGCTCTACAGGGAACACTGAAGCTTTCTTT. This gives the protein CASSSTGNTEAFF.

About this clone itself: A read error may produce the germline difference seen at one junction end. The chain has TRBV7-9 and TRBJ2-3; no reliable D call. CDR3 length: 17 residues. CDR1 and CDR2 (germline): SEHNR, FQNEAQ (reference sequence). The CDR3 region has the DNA TGTTCCAGCAGCCACTTAGGAAGTAAAACTAACACAGATACGCAGTATTTT. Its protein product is CSSSHLGSKTNTDTQYF. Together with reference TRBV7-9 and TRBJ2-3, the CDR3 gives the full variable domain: DTGVSQNPRHKITKRGQNVTFRCDPISEHNRLYWYRQTLGQGPEFLTYFQNEAQLEKSRLLSDRFSAERPKGSFSTLEIQRTEQGDSAMYLCSSSHLGSKTNTDTQYFGPGTRLTVL.